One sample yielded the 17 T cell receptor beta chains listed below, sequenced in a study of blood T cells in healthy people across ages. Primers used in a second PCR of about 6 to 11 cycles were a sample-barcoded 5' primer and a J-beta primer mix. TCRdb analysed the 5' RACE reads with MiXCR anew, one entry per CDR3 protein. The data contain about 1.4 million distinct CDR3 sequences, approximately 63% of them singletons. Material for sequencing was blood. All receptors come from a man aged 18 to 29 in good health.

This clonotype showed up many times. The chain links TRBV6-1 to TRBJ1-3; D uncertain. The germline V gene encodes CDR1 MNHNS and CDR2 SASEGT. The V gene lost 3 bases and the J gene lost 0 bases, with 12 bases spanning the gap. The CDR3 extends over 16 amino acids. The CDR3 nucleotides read TGTGCCAGCAGTGATGCGGACGGCGTCTCTGGAAACACCATATATTTT. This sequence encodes CASSDADGVSGNTIYF.

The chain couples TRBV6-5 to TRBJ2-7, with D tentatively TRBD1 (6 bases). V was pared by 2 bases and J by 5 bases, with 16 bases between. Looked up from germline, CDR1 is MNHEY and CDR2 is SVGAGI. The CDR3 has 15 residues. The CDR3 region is CASSYGTGLGHEQYF. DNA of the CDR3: TGTGCCAGCAGTTACGGTACAGGGCTAGGCCACGAGCAGTACTTC.

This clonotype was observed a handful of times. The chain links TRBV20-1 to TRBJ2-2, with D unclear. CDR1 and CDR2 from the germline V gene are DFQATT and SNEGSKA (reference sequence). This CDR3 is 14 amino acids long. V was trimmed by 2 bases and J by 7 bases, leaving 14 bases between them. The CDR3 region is CSARTAPLYGELFF. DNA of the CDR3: TGCAGTGCTAGAACAGCGCCGCTTTACGGGGAGCTGTTTTTT.

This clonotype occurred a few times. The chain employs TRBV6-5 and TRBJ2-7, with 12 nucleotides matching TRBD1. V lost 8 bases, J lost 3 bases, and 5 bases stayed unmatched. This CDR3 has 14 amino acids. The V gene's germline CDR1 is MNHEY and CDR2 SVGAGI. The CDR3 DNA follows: TGTGCCAGCCGGGACAGGGGGCTCCTCTACGAGCAGTACTTC. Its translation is CASRDRGLLYEQYF.

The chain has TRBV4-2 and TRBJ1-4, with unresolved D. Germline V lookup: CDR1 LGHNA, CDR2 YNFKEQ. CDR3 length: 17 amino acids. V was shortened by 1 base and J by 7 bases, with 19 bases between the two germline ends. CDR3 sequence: CASSQGRSEAATEKLFF. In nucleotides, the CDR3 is TGTGCCAGCAGCCAAGGAAGGTCGGAGGCCGCGACTGAAAAACTGTTTTTT.

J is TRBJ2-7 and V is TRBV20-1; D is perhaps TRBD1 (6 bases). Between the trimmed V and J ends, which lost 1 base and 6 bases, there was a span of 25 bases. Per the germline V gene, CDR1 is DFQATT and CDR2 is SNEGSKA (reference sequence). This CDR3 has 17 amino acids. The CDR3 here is CSARGQGNSRYWGEQYF. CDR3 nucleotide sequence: TGCAGTGCTAGAGGTCAGGGGAACTCGCGATACTGGGGCGAGCAGTACTTC.

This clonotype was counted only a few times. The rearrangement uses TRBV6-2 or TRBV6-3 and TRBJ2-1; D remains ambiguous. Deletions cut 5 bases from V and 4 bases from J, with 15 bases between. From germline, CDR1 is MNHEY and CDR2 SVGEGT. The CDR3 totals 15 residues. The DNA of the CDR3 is TGTGCCAGCAGTCCAAGAGGTCTGGGTTACAATGAGCAGTTCTTC. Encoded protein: CASSPRGLGYNEQFF.

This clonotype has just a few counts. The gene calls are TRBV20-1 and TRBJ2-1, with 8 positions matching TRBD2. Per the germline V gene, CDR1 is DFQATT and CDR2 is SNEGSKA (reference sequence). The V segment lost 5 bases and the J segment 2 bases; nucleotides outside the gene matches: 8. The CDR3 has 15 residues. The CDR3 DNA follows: TGCAGTGCTTCCAGCGGGACTAGGGCCTACAATGAGCAGTTCTTC. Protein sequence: CSASSGTRAYNEQFF.

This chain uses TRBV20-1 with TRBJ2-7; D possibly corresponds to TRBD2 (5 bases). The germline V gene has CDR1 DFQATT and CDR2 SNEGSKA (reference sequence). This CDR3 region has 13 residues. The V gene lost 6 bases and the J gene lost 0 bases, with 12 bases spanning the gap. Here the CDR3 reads CSAKGLASYEQYF. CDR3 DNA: TGCAGTGCCAAGGGTCTAGCCTCCTACGAGCAGTACTTC.

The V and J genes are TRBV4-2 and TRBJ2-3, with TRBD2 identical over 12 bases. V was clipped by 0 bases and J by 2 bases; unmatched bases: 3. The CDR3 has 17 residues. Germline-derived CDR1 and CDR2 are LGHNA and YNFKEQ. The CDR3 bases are TGTGCCAGCAGCCAAGAGGGGACTAGCGGGTACACAGATACGCAGTATTTT. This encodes CASSQEGTSGYTDTQYF.

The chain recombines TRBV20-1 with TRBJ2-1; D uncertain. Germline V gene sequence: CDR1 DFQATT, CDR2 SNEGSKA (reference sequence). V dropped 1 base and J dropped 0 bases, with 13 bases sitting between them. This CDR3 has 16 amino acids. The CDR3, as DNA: TGCAGTGCTAGAGTCCCCCTCATTAGCTCCTACAATGAGCAGTTCTTC. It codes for CSARVPLISSYNEQFF.

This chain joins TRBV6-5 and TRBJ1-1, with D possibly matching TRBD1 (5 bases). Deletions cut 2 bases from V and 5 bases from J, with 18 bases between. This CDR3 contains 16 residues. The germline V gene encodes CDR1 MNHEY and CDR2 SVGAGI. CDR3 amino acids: CASSYEVTGGETEAFF. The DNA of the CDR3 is TGTGCCAGCAGTTACGAAGTTACGGGGGGTGAAACTGAAGCTTTCTTT.

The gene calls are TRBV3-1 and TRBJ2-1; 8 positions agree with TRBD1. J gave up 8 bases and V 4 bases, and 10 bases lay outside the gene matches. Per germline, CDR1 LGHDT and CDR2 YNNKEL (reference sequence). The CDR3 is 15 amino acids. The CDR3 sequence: CASSRPVDRGDEQFF. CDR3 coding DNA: TGTGCCAGCAGCCGCCCCGTAGACAGGGGTGATGAGCAGTTCTTC.

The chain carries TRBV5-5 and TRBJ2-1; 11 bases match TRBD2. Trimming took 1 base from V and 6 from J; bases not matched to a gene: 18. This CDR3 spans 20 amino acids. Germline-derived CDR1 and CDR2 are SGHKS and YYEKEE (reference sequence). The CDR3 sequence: CASSLFGPGLAASNINEQFF. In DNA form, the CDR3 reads TGTGCCAGCAGCTTGTTCGGTCCGGGACTAGCGGCCTCCAACATCAATGAGCAGTTCTTC.

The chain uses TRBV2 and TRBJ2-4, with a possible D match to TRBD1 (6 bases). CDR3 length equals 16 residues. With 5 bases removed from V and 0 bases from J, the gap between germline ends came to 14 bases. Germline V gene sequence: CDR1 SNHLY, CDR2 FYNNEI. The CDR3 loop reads CASSTSGQLAKNIQYF. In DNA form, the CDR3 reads TGTGCCAGCAGTACAAGCGGACAGCTAGCCAAAAACATTCAGTACTTC. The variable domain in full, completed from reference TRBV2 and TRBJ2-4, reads EPEVTQTPSHQVTQMGQEVILRCVPISNHLYFYWYRQILGQKVEFLVSFYNNEISEKSEIFDDQFSVERPDGSNFTLKIRSTKLEDSAMYFCASSTSGQLAKNIQYFGAGTRLSVL.

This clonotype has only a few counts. The CDR3, as DNA: TGCAGCGTTGAAAGATGGCCGTATGAGACCCAGTACTTC. This gives the protein CSVERWPYETQYF. The chain links TRBV29-1 to TRBJ2-5; D gene unclear. This CDR3 spans 13 amino acids. Trimming took 2 bases from V and 5 from J, leaving 12 bases between them. Germline lookup yields CDR1 SQVTM and CDR2 ANQGSEA.

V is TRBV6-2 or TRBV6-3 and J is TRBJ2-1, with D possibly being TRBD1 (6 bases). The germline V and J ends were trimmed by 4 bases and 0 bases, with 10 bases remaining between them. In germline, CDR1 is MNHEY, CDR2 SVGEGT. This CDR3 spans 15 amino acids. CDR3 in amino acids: CASSSGDNSYNEQFF. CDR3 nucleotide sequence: TGTGCCAGCAGTTCAGGGGATAACTCCTACAATGAGCAGTTCTTC.